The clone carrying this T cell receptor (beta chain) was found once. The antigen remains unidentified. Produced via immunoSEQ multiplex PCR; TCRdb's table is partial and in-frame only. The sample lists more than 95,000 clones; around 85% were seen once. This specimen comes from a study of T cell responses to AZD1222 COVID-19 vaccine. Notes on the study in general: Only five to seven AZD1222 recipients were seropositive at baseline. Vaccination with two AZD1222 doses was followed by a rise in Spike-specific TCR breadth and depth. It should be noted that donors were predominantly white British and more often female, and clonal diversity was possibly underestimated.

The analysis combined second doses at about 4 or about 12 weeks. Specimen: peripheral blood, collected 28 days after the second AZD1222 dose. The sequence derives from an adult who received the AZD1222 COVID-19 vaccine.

CDR3 in amino acids: CASSKAAELIGYTF. The CDR3 bases are TGTGCCAGCAGCAAAGCGGCGGAGCTTATTGGCTACACCTTC. The chain recombines TRBV21-1 with TRBJ1-2. TRBV21-1 is annotated as a pseudogene. CDR3 size: 14 residues.